This TCR beta chain was recovered during a study of cytomegalovirus exposure and HLA in healthy donors. Study context: Within an early data release were about 85 million unique TCRs drawn from HLA-typed donors. Of the donors genotyped, 300 to 500 in all, over 80% fell in the Caucasian-associated ancestry cluster. Study findings and constraints: Within an earlier analysis, most TCR beta V segments proved productive either about 87% or about 30% of the time.

The PCR ran on 60 Vbeta and 13 Jbeta primers. Libraries were prepared by immunoSEQ multiplex PCR; TCRdb keeps only in-frame clonotypes and omits some of them. The sample yields tens of thousands of clones, about 83% seen once. With 2 bases removed from V and 6 bases from J, the gap between germline ends came to 8 bases. The CDR3 consists of 13 residues. CDR1 and CDR2 (germline): SGHNT, YYREEE (reference sequence). On this clone itself: Its antigen is unidentified.

The sample comprised PBMCs. The J gene is TRBJ2-2, the V gene TRBV5-4; perhaps TRBD1 as D (5 bases). The receptor was isolated from a human donor in good health. Here the CDR3 DNA reads TGTGCCAGCAGCTTAGACAGTCCCGGGGAGCTGTTTTTT. Its translation is CASSLDSPGELFF.